Listed here are 28 T cell receptor beta chains from one sample, sequenced in a study of T cells in Graves' hyperthyroidism and ophthalmopathy. TCR beta CDR3 regions were amplified from RNA. HTBI primers were employed in a first-round RT-PCR of the TCR CDR3. One entry per CDR3 protein results from TCRdb running MiXCR on the multiplex PCR reads. The sample has more than 550,000 distinct CDR3 sequences, roughly 17% seen once. What was sequenced was blood. The receptor source for this set is a man aged 45-60 years with Graves' hyperthyroidism.

The chain joins TRBV9 to TRBJ1-3, with D unclear. Germline values: CDR1 SGDLS, CDR2 YYNGEE. Trimming pared 7 bases from V and 2 bases from J, leaving 13 bases between. The CDR3 length is 14 residues. For the CDR3, the DNA is TGTGCCAGCGGTGGGCAGAAAACTGGAAACACCATATATTTT. Protein product: CASGGQKTGNTIYF.

This clonotype was seen many times. This sequence joins TRBV28 and TRBJ2-2; perhaps D is TRBD1 or TRBD2 (5 bases each). CDR3 size: 15 residues. Germline CDR1 and CDR2: MDHEN and SYDVKM. Trimming cost V 7 bases and J 4 bases, with 16 bases left between them. The CDR3 loop reads CASTTSAGSTGELFF. In DNA, the CDR3 is TGTGCCAGCACAACCTCGGCAGGGAGCACCGGGGAGCTGTTTTTT. The full variable domain, completed using reference TRBV28 and TRBJ2-2, is DVKVTQSSRYLVKRTGEKVFLECVQDMDHENMFWYRQDPGLGLRLIYFSYDVKMKEKGDIPEGYSVSREKKERFSLILESASTNQTSMYLCASTTSAGSTGELFFGEGSRLTVL.

This clonotype was seen repeatedly, ten times or more. The chain is built from TRBV7-9 and TRBJ1-2, with 8 positions matching TRBD1. The germline V gene encodes CDR1 SEHNR and CDR2 FQNEAQ (reference sequence). This CDR3 has 15 residues. J lost 2 bases, V lost 0 bases, and 2 bases had no gene match. This CDR3 reads CASSLAWTGNYGYTF. In DNA form, the CDR3 reads TGTGCCAGCAGCTTAGCGTGGACAGGGAACTATGGCTACACCTTC.

The sample holds many counts of this clonotype. This chain links TRBV11-2 with TRBJ2-7; D not certain. The V end was cut by 5 bases, the J end by 7 bases, with 9 bases between. Germline loops: CDR1 SGHAT, CDR2 FQNNGV. This CDR3 contains 11 residues. The CDR3 DNA reads TGTGCCAGCAGCCCAATGGGGGAGCAGTACTTC. Protein: CASSPMGEQYF.

There are many counts of this clonotype. The chain is built from TRBV19 and TRBJ1-5; tentative D call: TRBD1 (5 bases). V was clipped by 9 bases and J by 4 bases, with 16 bases between them. This CDR3 has 14 residues. Germline V gives CDR1 LNHDA, CDR2 SQIVND (reference sequence). For the CDR3, the DNA is TGTGCCAGCAGCGGTACAGGCGATAATCAGCCCCAGCATTTT. This sequence encodes CASSGTGDNQPQHF.

This clonotype has a handful of counts. The chain links TRBV15 to TRBJ2-1; D remains unclear. The V gene's germline CDR1 is LNHNV and CDR2 YYDKDF (reference sequence). The CDR3 loop spans 12 amino acids. V was pared by 3 bases and J by 7 bases, with 7 bases between. CDR3 residues: CATSSDWNEQFF. The CDR3 DNA sequence: TGTGCCACCAGCAGCGATTGGAATGAGCAGTTCTTC.

The CDR3 spells CASSSGRAGGDTQYF. As DNA, the CDR3 is TGCGCCAGCAGCTCAGGAAGAGCGGGAGGTGATACGCAGTATTTT. The chain combines TRBV5-1 with TRBJ2-3; 9 bases fit TRBD2. CDR1 and CDR2 (germline): SGHRS, YFSETQ. Unmatched junction bases numbered 8, after V lost 3 bases and J lost 6 bases. CDR3 length equals 15 residues.

This clonotype occurred many times. V is TRBV20-1 and J is TRBJ2-3; possibly TRBD2 for D (6 bases). V shed 6 bases and J shed 9 bases, with 19 bases lying between them. In germline, CDR1 is DFQATT, CDR2 SNEGSKA (reference sequence). The CDR3 has 13 amino acids. CDR3: CSALDLVAETQYF. Written as DNA, the CDR3 is TGCAGTGCCTTGGACCTAGTAGCGGAGACGCAGTATTTT.

The sample holds a few counts of this clonotype. The CDR3 loop reads CASSLVTPRPYEQYF. The CDR3 DNA is TGTGCCAGCAGCTTAGTGACTCCCAGGCCCTACGAGCAGTACTTC. The chain has TRBV7-9 and TRBJ2-7; no clear D gene. The CDR3 runs to 15 residues. The germline V gene encodes CDR1 SEHNR and CDR2 FQNEAQ (reference sequence). With 1 base removed from V and 2 bases from J, the gap between germline ends came to 12 bases.

The CDR3 DNA reads TGTGCCAGCAGCCAGCGACAGGGTGGGCCCCAGCATTTT. Translated: CASSQRQGGPQHF. The chain uses TRBV7-2 and TRBJ1-5; 7 bases align to TRBD1. Trimming removed 5 bases from V and 9 bases from J; junction bases left unmatched: 7. CDR1 is SGHTA, CDR2 FQGNSA, per germline. The CDR3 has 13 residues.

This clonotype was found many times. The genes are TRBV6-1 and TRBJ2-5; no reliable D call. This CDR3 has 16 amino acids. Germline V gene data show CDR1 as MNHNS and CDR2 as SASEGT. V was shortened by 10 bases and J by 0 bases, with 21 bases between the two germline ends. CDR3 nucleotides: TGTGCCATTGCCCTTTTGATGGGATTTCACCAAGAGACCCAGTACTTC. It encodes CAIALLMGFHQETQYF.

The chain employs TRBV20-1 and TRBJ2-1, with 7 bases that match TRBD2. Per germline, CDR1 DFQATT and CDR2 SNEGSKA (reference sequence). The CDR3 consists of 14 residues. The J segment lost 2 bases and the V segment lost 8 bases, leaving 9 bases of the junction unmatched. The CDR3 DNA follows: TGCAGTCCGAGTGGGCTAGCGGCCTACAATGAGCAGTTCTTC. This translates into CSPSGLAAYNEQFF.

This clonotype was counted ten times or more. V is TRBV7-9 and J is TRBJ2-1; a weak D match, TRBD2 (6 bases). The V gene lost 5 bases and the J gene lost 5 bases, with 16 bases spanning the gap. The germline gives CDR1 SEHNR, CDR2 FQNEAQ (reference sequence). The CDR3 totals 15 residues. The CDR3 region has the DNA TGTGCCAGCAGCCCGGACTACCAACCCCACAATGAGCAGTTCTTC. Translating it yields CASSPDYQPHNEQFF. Full variable domain (remainder filled in from reference TRBV7-9 and TRBJ2-1): DTGVSQNPRHKITKRGQNVTFRCDPISEHNRLYWYRQTLGQGPEFLTYFQNEAQLEKSRLLSDRFSAERPKGSFSTLEIQRTEQGDSAMYLCASSPDYQPHNEQFFGPGTRLTVL.

The chain recombines TRBV7-9 with TRBJ2-1; 7 nucleotides align to TRBD2. The ends lost 5 bases at V and 6 bases at J; junction bases unmatched: 4. The CDR3 sequence is 13 residues long. Germline V gene data show CDR1 as SEHNR and CDR2 as FQNEAQ (reference sequence). The CDR3 region has the DNA TGTGCCAGCAGCGGACTAGTTGGCAATGAGCAGTTCTTC. It specifies CASSGLVGNEQFF.

This clonotype was counted a few times. This rearrangement joins TRBV7-2 to TRBJ2-5; D tentatively fits TRBD1 or TRBD2 (5 bases each). CDR3 length equals 15 residues. Deletions cut 2 bases from V and 5 bases from J, with 15 bases between. Germline V lookup: CDR1 SGHTA, CDR2 FQGNSA. CDR3 residues: CASSLLGSEGETQYF. The CDR3 DNA reads as TGTGCCAGCAGCTTATTAGGCAGCGAGGGGGAGACCCAGTACTTC.

The chain couples TRBV2 to TRBJ2-1, with 12 bases lining up with TRBD2. Looked up from germline, CDR1 is SNHLY and CDR2 is FYNNEI. V shed 5 bases and J 0 bases; nucleotides not matched to a gene: 5. CDR3 length: 17 residues. The CDR3 coding sequence is TGTGCCAGCAGTTGGCTAGCGGGAGGGGACTCCTACAATGAGCAGTTCTTC. This codes for CASSWLAGGDSYNEQFF.

This clonotype was counted many times. CDR3 coding DNA: TGCGCCAGCAGCTCGGGACTAGCGGGACCCACAGATACGCAGTATTTT. Amino acids: CASSSGLAGPTDTQYF. V is TRBV5-1 and J is TRBJ2-3; 13 bases fit TRBD2. This CDR3 comprises 16 residues. The germline V gene has CDR1 SGHRS and CDR2 YFSETQ. V lost 3 bases and J lost 2; bases outside the gene matches: 3.

This clonotype appeared a few times. The rearrangement uses TRBV29-1 and TRBJ2-2; no firm D call. V was pared by 4 bases and J by 0 bases, with 9 bases between. The CDR3 is 14 residues long. CDR1 and CDR2 from the germline V gene are SQVTM and ANQGSEA. The CDR3 protein is CSVVGASNTGELFF. As DNA, the CDR3 is TGCAGCGTTGTGGGCGCGTCGAACACCGGGGAGCTGTTTTTT.

This clonotype was counted many times. The chain employs TRBV2 and TRBJ2-1; possibly TRBD1 or TRBD2 for D (5 bases each). With 8 bases removed from V and 10 bases from J, the gap between germline ends came to 18 bases. Per germline, CDR1 SNHLY and CDR2 FYNNEI. This CDR3 is 13 amino acids long. CDR3 sequence (DNA): TGTGCCAGCGGTGTAGGGACCATAGGGGAGCAGTTCTTC. It translates to CASGVGTIGEQFF.

This clonotype was seen ten or more times. The chain combines TRBV29-1 with TRBJ2-2; TRBD2 agrees at 9 bases. The CDR3 totals 19 residues. Germline V gives CDR1 SQVTM, CDR2 ANQGSEA. The J segment lost 1 base and the V segment lost 0 bases, leaving 12 bases of the junction unmatched. CDR3 in amino acids: CSVEDRGNSGRLNTGELFF. CDR3 in DNA: TGCAGCGTTGAAGATCGGGGGAATAGCGGGAGATTGAACACCGGGGAGCTGTTTTTT.

A few counts support this clonotype. The chain carries TRBV6-1 and TRBJ1-1; D gene uncertain. The CDR3 is 12 residues long. Germline lookup yields CDR1 MNHNS and CDR2 SASEGT. V dropped 4 bases and J dropped 1 base, with 4 bases sitting between them. CDR3 residues: CASSVKNTEAFF. The CDR3 DNA sequence: TGTGCCAGCAGTGTGAAGAACACTGAAGCTTTCTTT.

The genes are TRBV7-2 and TRBJ2-7, with D uncertain. Trimming shortened V by 2 bases and J by 3 bases, and 14 bases separated the two germline ends. The CDR3 runs to 15 residues. Looked up from germline, CDR1 is SGHTA and CDR2 is FQGNSA. The CDR3 DNA is TGTGCCAGCAGCTTATCAGGTCAGATACTCTACGAGCAGTACTTC. It is translated as CASSLSGQILYEQYF.

This clonotype was detected a few times. The chain has TRBV5-1 and TRBJ2-7; TRBD2 is a possible D gene (5 bases). Germline V CDR1 and CDR2: SGHRS, YFSETQ. Between the trimmed V and J ends, which lost 2 bases and 3 bases, there was a span of 9 bases. This CDR3 is built from 13 residues. The CDR3 here is CASSFGGLYEQYF. CDR3 sequence (DNA): TGCGCCAGCAGCTTTGGAGGCCTCTACGAGCAGTACTTC.

The chain joins TRBV12-3 or TRBV12-4 to TRBJ1-1; a possible D gene is TRBD1 (5 bases). V lost 5 bases and J lost 11, with 12 bases in between. The CDR3 has 11 residues. The CDR3 reads CASSPPGPAFF. CDR3 sequence (DNA): TGTGCCAGCAGTCCCCCAGGGCCGGCTTTCTTT.

This clonotype was picked up many times. For the CDR3, the DNA is TGTGCCAGCAGCCAAGTGCGGGAGACCCAGTACTTC. Residues: CASSQVRETQYF. The rearrangement joins TRBV14 to TRBJ2-5; D remains ambiguous. The V and J ends lost 1 base and 5 bases respectively, with 5 bases between them. Looked up from germline, CDR1 is SGHDN and CDR2 is FVKESK. The CDR3 is 12 amino acids.

This clonotype showed up just a few times. This chain joins TRBV2 and TRBJ2-7; TRBD2 matches at 9 bases. Trimming removed 0 bases from V and 6 bases from J; junction bases left unmatched: 9. Germline lookup yields CDR1 SNHLY and CDR2 FYNNEI. The CDR3 spans 16 residues. The CDR3 here is CASSEARAGGNGEQYF. In nucleotides, the CDR3 is TGTGCCAGCAGTGAAGCGAGAGCGGGAGGTAACGGCGAGCAGTACTTC.

The rearrangement joins TRBV18 to TRBJ2-1, with 8 bases lining up with TRBD2. Per the germline V gene, CDR1 is KGHSH and CDR2 is LQKENI. The trim removed 2 bases at V and 8 bases at J, leaving 5 bases unmatched. The CDR3 is made up of 14 amino acids. Written as DNA, the CDR3 is TGTGCCAGCTCACCATTGACTAGCGCAGATGAGCAGTTCTTC. Translating it yields CASSPLTSADEQFF.

Regarding this clonotype: A much larger clone lies one base from this, so it may be a read error. The rearrangement joins TRBV2 to TRBJ2-3; D not resolved. The CDR3 is 12 residues long. Germline lookup yields CDR1 SNHLY and CDR2 FYNNEI. The CDR3 DNA reads TGTGCCAGCCGTGAAGCCGGGGATACGCAGTATTTT. Protein sequence: CASREAGDTQYF.